This T cell receptor (beta chain) was found in a study of cytomegalovirus exposure and HLA in healthy donors. The study, taken as a whole, reports: For most TCR beta V segments, an earlier analysis put the productive rate at about 87% or about 30% of the time. Presence/absence analyses assumed roughly uniform sequencing depth across donors, which may not hold.

The PCR used 60 Vbeta and 13 Jbeta primers. The assay was immunoSEQ multiplex PCR, and TCRdb's table has in-frame clones only and misses some. The sample lists some 88,000 clones; less than 65% were seen once. A note on this clone: Its matching antigen is unknown.

This CDR3 is built from 14 residues. Germline assignment: CDR1 MDHEN and CDR2 SYDVKM. V lost 5 bases to trimming and J lost 5 bases; unmatched junction nucleotides: 3. The chain carries TRBV28 and TRBJ1-6, with 7 bases lining up with TRBD1. The origin of this receptor is a woman between 25 and 40 years old in good health and CMV-seronegative. Sequencing was done on a sample of PBMCs. This CDR3 reads CASSPTGNNSPLHF. CDR3 nucleotides: TGTGCCAGCAGTCCGACAGGGAATAATTCACCCCTCCACTTT.